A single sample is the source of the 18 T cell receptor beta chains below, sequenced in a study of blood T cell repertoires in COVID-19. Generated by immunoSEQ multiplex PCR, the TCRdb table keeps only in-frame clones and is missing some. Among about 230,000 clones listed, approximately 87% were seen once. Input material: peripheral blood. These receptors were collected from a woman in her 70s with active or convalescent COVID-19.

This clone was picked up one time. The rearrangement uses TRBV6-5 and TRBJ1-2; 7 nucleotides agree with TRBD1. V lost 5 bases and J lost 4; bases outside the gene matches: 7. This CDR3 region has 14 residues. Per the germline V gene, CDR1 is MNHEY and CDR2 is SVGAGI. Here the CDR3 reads CASSPSTGFYGYTF. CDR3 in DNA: TGTGCCAGCAGTCCCTCGACAGGGTTCTATGGCTACACCTTC.

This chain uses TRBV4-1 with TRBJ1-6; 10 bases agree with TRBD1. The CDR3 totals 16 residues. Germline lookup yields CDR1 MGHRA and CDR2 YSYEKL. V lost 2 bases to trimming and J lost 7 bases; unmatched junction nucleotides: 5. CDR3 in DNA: TGCGCCAGCAGCCAAAGGGACAGGGGTGGAAATTCACCCCTCCACTTT. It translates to CASSQRDRGGNSPLHF.

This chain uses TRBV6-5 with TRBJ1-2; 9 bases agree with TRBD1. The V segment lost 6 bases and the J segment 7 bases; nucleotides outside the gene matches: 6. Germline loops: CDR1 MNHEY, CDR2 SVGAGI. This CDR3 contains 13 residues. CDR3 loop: CASSSDRGGGYTF. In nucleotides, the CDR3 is TGTGCCAGCAGCTCCGACAGGGGGGGTGGCTACACCTTC.

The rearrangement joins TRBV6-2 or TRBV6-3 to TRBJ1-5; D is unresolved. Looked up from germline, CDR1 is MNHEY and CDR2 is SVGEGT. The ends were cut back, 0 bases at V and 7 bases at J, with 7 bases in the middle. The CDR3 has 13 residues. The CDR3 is CASSYSTYQPQHF. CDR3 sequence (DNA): TGTGCCAGCAGTTACTCAACTTACCAGCCCCAGCATTTT.

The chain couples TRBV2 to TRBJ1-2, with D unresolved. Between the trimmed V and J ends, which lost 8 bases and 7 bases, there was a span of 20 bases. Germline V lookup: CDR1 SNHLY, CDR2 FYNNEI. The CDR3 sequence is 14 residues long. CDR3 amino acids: CASSLRFGHSGYTF. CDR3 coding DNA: TGTGCCAGCTCTCTTAGGTTTGGGCATTCTGGCTACACCTTC.

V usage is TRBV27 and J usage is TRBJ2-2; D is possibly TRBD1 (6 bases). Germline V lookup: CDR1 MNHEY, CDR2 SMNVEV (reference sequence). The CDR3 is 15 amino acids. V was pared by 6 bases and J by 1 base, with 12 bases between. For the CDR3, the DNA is TGTGCCAGCAGGGGGCAGGGGCAGAACACCGGGGAGCTGTTTTTT. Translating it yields CASRGQGQNTGELFF.

DNA for the CDR3: TGCAGTGCAGATTATATAGACACCATATATTTT. Amino acids: CSADYIDTIYF. V and J are TRBV20-1 and TRBJ1-3; D remains unclear. The CDR3 runs 11 residues. Trimming stripped 6 bases from V and 8 bases from J, with 11 bases between. Germline CDR1 reads DFQATT; CDR2 reads SNEGSKA (reference sequence).

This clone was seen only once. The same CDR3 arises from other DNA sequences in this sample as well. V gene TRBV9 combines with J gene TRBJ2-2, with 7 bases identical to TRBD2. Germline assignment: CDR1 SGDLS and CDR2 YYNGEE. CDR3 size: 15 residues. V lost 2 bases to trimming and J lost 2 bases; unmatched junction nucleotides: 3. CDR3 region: CASSVGGLNTGELFF. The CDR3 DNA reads TGTGCCAGCAGCGTTGGGGGACTAAACACCGGGGAGCTGTTTTTT.

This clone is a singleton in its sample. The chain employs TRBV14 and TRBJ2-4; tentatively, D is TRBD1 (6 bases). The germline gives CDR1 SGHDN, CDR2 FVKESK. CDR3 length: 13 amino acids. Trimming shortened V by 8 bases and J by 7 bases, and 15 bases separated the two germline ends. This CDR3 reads CASSLATGNIQYF. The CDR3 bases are TGTGCCAGCTCCCTAGCCACAGGGAACATTCAGTACTTC.

DNA of the CDR3: TGTGCCACCAGCAGAGATCCTCGGGGTTTTAATGAAAAACTGTTTTTT. Protein: CATSRDPRGFNEKLFF. The chain couples TRBV15 to TRBJ1-4; D gene unclear. Germline CDR1 LNHNV, CDR2 YYDKDF (reference sequence). This CDR3 is 16 amino acids long. V gave up 0 bases and J gave up 4 bases, with 12 bases separating them.

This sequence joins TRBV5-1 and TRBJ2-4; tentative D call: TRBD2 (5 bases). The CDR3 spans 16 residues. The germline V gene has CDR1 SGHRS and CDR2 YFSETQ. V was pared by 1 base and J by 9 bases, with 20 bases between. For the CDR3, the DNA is TGCGCCAGCAGCTTGAGTGGCGGGCCTCTTGGCGGCATTCAGTACTTC. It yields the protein CASSLSGGPLGGIQYF. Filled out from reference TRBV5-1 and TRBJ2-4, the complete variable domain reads KAGVTQTPRYLIKTRGQQVTLSCSPISGHRSVSWYQQTPGQGLQFLFEYFSETQRNKGNFPGRFSGRQFSNSRSEMNVSTLELGDSALYLCASSLSGGPLGGIQYFGAGTRLSVL.

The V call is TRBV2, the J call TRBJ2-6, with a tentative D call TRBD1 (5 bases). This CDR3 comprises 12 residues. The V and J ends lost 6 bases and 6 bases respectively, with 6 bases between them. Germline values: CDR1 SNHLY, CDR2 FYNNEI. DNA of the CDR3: TGTGCCAGCAGCAGGGAGGCCAACGTCCTGACTTTC. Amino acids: CASSREANVLTF.

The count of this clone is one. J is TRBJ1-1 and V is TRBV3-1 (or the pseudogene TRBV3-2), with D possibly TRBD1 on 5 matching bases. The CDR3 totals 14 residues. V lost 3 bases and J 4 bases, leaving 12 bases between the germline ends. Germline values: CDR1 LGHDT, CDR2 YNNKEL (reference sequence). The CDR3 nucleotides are TGTGCCAGCAGCCAGGCGGGGGGAAGCACTGAAGCTTTCTTT. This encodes CASSQAGGSTEAFF.

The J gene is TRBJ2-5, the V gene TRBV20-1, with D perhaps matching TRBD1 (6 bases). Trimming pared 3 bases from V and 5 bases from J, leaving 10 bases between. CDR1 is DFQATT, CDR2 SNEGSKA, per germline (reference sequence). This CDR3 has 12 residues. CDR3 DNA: TGCAGTGCTAGTGTACAGGGTGAGACCCAGTACTTC. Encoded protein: CSASVQGETQYF.

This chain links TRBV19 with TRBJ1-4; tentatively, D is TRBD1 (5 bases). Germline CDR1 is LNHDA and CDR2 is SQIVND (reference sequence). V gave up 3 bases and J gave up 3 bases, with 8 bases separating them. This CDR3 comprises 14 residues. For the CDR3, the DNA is TGTGCCAGTAGTATCGGGGGAGCTAATGAAAAACTGTTTTTT. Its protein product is CASSIGGANEKLFF.

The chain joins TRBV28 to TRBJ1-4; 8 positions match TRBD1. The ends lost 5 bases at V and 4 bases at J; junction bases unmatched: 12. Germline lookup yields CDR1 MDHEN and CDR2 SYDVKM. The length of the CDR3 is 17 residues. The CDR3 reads CASSPQGGLLDNEKLFF. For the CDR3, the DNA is TGTGCCAGCAGTCCACAGGGGGGACTACTAGATAATGAAAAACTGTTTTTT.

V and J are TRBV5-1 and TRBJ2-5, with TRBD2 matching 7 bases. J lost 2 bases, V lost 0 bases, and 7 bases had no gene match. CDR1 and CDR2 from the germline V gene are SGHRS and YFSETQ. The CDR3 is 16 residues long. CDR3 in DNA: TGCGCCAGCAGCTTGGGGTTACTAGCGCGACAAGAGACCCAGTACTTC. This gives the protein CASSLGLLARQETQYF.

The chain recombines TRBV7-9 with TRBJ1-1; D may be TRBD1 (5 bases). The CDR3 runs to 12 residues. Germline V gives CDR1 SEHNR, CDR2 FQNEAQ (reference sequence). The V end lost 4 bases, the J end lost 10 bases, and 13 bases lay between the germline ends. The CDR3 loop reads CASSSGPGRAFF. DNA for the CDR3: TGTGCCAGCAGCTCCGGGCCAGGGCGAGCTTTCTTT.